This T cell receptor (beta chain) came from a study of T cells expressing NK-cell markers. TCRdb re-called the 5' RACE reads and catalogs CDR3 proteins one per entry, DNA excluded. Recorded here are hundreds of thousands of distinct CDR3 sequences; the top ten clones represent 4% to 4.5%. Per germline, CDR1 SGHTA and CDR2 FQGNSA. This CDR3 comprises 13 residues. Sequences were obtained from blood T cells: a sorted CD56 or NKG2C T cell subset, CD4+ or CD8+ T cells, or bulk PBMC T cells (not recorded which). The gene calls are TRBV7-2 and TRBJ1-6. The clonotype was recovered from a woman aged 18 to 75 in good health. CDR3 amino acids: CASSPPTNSPLHF. The variable domain in full, completed from reference TRBV7-2 and TRBJ1-6, reads GAGVSQSPSNKVTEKGKDVELRCDPISGHTALYWYRQSLGQGLEFLIYFQGNSAPDKSGLPSDRFSAERTGGSVSTLTIQRTQQEDSAVYLCASSPPTNSPLHFGNGTRLTVT.